This is a list of T cell receptor beta chains from one sample in a study of blood T cells in healthy people across ages. TCRdb re-called the 5' RACE reads through MiXCR, storing one row per CDR3 protein. Of some 930,000 distinct CDR3 sequences detected, almost 30% appear once; the ten largest clones hold more than 8.5%. This sample also belongs to another study, concerning T cells of mothers and their children.

The sequenced material came from blood. Receptor source: a woman aged 40 to 50 in good health. The CDR3 runs from the conserved cysteine through the conserved F or W. D genes are given only for firm matches. Size is stated for part of the rows, as once, few or many counts, or as a class when the clone is expanded.

v_call: TRBV5-1
clone_size: .
j_call: TRBJ2-7
d_call: TRBD2
cdr3_nt: TGCGCCAGCGGGACTAGCGGGGGGCTGAGTTCCTACAATGAGCAGTACTTC
cdr3_aa: CASGTSGGLSSYNEQYF

v_call: TRBV20-1
clone_size: few
j_call: TRBJ2-7
d_call: .
cdr3_nt: TGCAGTGCTAGAGATATGCCTAGCGTCACCTACGAGCAGTACTTC
cdr3_aa: CSARDMPSVTYEQYF

v_call: TRBV27
clone_size: .
j_call: TRBJ2-7
d_call: .
cdr3_nt: TGTGCCAGCAGTTTATCAACCCCTAGCTCCTACAATGAGCAGTACTTC
cdr3_aa: CASSLSTPSSYNEQYF

v_call: TRBV27
clone_size: .
j_call: TRBJ2-7
d_call: TRBD1
cdr3_nt: TGTGCCAGCAGACAACGGGACAGATCCTACGAGCAGTACTTC
cdr3_aa: CASRQRDRSYEQYF

v_call: TRBV28
clone_size: .
j_call: TRBJ1-1
d_call: .
cdr3_nt: TGTGCCAGCACCTGGGGCAGAGAAGAGACCCAGTACTTCAGGCCGGGCACTGAAGCTTTCTTT
cdr3_aa: CASTWGREETQYFRPGTEAFF

v_call: TRBV5-1
clone_size: few
j_call: TRBJ1-2
d_call: .
cdr3_nt: TGCGCCAGCAGCTCCGGAGGGCAGATCAATGGCTACACCTTC
cdr3_aa: CASSSGGQINGYTF

v_call: TRBV12-3/TRBV12-4
clone_size: .
j_call: TRBJ1-4
d_call: .
cdr3_nt: TGTGCCAGCAACCCCGGGAGCCGGGAGGAGGAAAAACTGTTTTTT
cdr3_aa: CASNPGSREEEKLFF

v_call: TRBV30
clone_size: few
j_call: TRBJ1-2
d_call: TRBD1
cdr3_nt: TGTGCCTGCGAGACCTCCGGGACAGTCTATGGCTACACCTTC
cdr3_aa: CACETSGTVYGYTF

v_call: TRBV2
clone_size: .
j_call: TRBJ2-5
d_call: .
cdr3_nt: TGTGCCAGCAGTTCCGGGACGGACATGGAGACCCAGTACTTC
cdr3_aa: CASSSGTDMETQYF

v_call: TRBV5-1
clone_size: few
j_call: TRBJ2-5
d_call: TRBD2
cdr3_nt: TGCGCCAGCAGCTTGGCCGTGGGGGGGGACGAGACCCAGTACTTC
cdr3_aa: CASSLAVGGDETQYF

v_call: TRBV20-1
clone_size: many
j_call: TRBJ1-5
d_call: TRBD1
cdr3_nt: TGCAGTGCTAGGGCCGAGACAGGGGGCAGACAGCCCCAGCATTTT
cdr3_aa: CSARAETGGRQPQHF

v_call: TRBV28
clone_size: .
j_call: TRBJ1-2
d_call: .
cdr3_nt: TGTGCCACCTACTACCCGGGGGGGAAGGGCTATGGCTACACCTTC
cdr3_aa: CATYYPGGKGYGYTF

v_call: TRBV7-2
clone_size: few
j_call: TRBJ2-3
d_call: TRBD1
cdr3_nt: TGCGCCAGCAGCTTAGACAGGGGAGGTATCTATACGCAGTATTTT
cdr3_aa: CASSLDRGGIYTQYF

v_call: TRBV12-3/TRBV12-4
clone_size: .
j_call: TRBJ1-1
d_call: .
cdr3_nt: TGTGCCAGCAGTTTGGAGGGGATAAGGGCTTTCTTT
cdr3_aa: CASSLEGIRAFF

v_call: TRBV5-1
clone_size: few
j_call: TRBJ1-4
d_call: .
cdr3_nt: TGCGCCAGCAGCTTGGTGACACAAAGGCCTGAAAAACTGTTTTTT
cdr3_aa: CASSLVTQRPEKLFF

v_call: TRBV24-1
clone_size: .
j_call: TRBJ2-7
d_call: TRBD1
cdr3_nt: TGTGCCACCAGTCCCGTGGGGAGACAGGGGATCCCCACCCCTCTCCTCGAGCAGTACTTC
cdr3_aa: CATSPVGRQGIPTPLLEQYF

v_call: TRBV6-2/TRBV6-3
clone_size: few
j_call: TRBJ2-3
d_call: .
cdr3_nt: TGTGCCAGCAGTTACTCGGCTCCGACAGATACGCAGTATTTT
cdr3_aa: CASSYSAPTDTQYF

v_call: TRBV18
clone_size: .
j_call: TRBJ1-4
d_call: .
cdr3_nt: TGTGCCAGCTCACCAACCGGAGGCTTTAATGAAAAACTGTTTTTT
cdr3_aa: CASSPTGGFNEKLFF

v_call: TRBV5-1
clone_size: many
j_call: TRBJ2-5
d_call: .
cdr3_nt: TGCGCCAGCAGCCAACTGGGGACCCAGTACTTC
cdr3_aa: CASSQLGTQYF

v_call: TRBV29-1
clone_size: .
j_call: TRBJ1-2
d_call: .
cdr3_nt: TGCAGCGCCGGACAGTTCGCGGGCGTTGGCTACACCTTC
cdr3_aa: CSAGQFAGVGYTF

v_call: TRBV15
clone_size: .
j_call: TRBJ2-7
d_call: .
cdr3_nt: TGTGCCACCAGCAGAGATGGGCCATACGAGCAGTACTTC
cdr3_aa: CATSRDGPYEQYF

v_call: TRBV20-1
clone_size: many
j_call: TRBJ1-1
d_call: TRBD1
cdr3_nt: TGCAGTGCATACGACTCAGGGGGCGGCACTGAAGCTTTCTTT
cdr3_aa: CSAYDSGGGTEAFF

v_call: TRBV27
clone_size: .
j_call: TRBJ1-5
d_call: .
cdr3_nt: TGTGCCAGCCAGTGGGGCCATGGCCAGCCCCAGCATTTT
cdr3_aa: CASQWGHGQPQHF

v_call: TRBV29-1
clone_size: .
j_call: TRBJ2-5
d_call: .
cdr3_nt: TGCAGCGTTGAATCAGGGTTCTACAATGAGCAGTACTTC
cdr3_aa: CSVESGFYNEQYF

v_call: TRBV30
clone_size: .
j_call: TRBJ1-1
d_call: .
cdr3_nt: TGTGCCCTCCAATCCGGGACCCCAAACACTGAAGCTTTCTTT
cdr3_aa: CALQSGTPNTEAFF

v_call: TRBV28
clone_size: .
j_call: TRBJ1-2
d_call: .
cdr3_nt: TGTGCCAGCAGTTACATTACAGGGCCTCGAGGCTACACCTTC
cdr3_aa: CASSYITGPRGYTF

v_call: TRBV6-5
clone_size: .
j_call: TRBJ2-3
d_call: .
cdr3_nt: TGTGCCAGCAGTTACTCGGCGGCAGATACGCAGTATTTT
cdr3_aa: CASSYSAADTQYF

v_call: TRBV5-5
clone_size: many
j_call: TRBJ2-5
d_call: TRBD2
cdr3_nt: TGTGCCAGCAGCCAGACCAGACTAGCGGGTCAAGAGACCCAGTACTTC
cdr3_aa: CASSQTRLAGQETQYF

v_call: TRBV3-1
clone_size: .
j_call: TRBJ1-1
d_call: .
cdr3_nt: TGTGCCAGCAGCACTAAATCCAACACTGAAGCTTTCTTT
cdr3_aa: CASSTKSNTEAFF

v_call: TRBV9
clone_size: many
j_call: TRBJ2-6
d_call: .
cdr3_nt: TGTGCCAGCAGCTTAATGGGGACTGGGGCCAACGTCCTGACTTTC
cdr3_aa: CASSLMGTGANVLTF

v_call: TRBV29-1
clone_size: many
j_call: TRBJ1-2
d_call: TRBD1
cdr3_nt: TGCAGCTCGGGGACAGGATCAAACTATGGCTACACCTTC
cdr3_aa: CSSGTGSNYGYTF

v_call: TRBV7-2
clone_size: .
j_call: TRBJ2-1
d_call: .
cdr3_nt: TGTGCCAGTAGCCCTCGGATGAAGGGGCCTGAGCAGTTCTTC
cdr3_aa: CASSPRMKGPEQFF

v_call: TRBV7-9
clone_size: .
j_call: TRBJ2-1
d_call: .
cdr3_nt: TGTGCCAGCAGCTTAGTGACTCCCGTCGGTGAGCAGTTCTTC
cdr3_aa: CASSLVTPVGEQFF

v_call: TRBV7-2
clone_size: .
j_call: TRBJ2-2
d_call: .
cdr3_nt: TGTGCCTCCGGCAGCCACGCACCGGTATGGACCGGGGAGCTGTTTTTT
cdr3_aa: CASGSHAPVWTGELFF

v_call: TRBV4-3
clone_size: .
j_call: TRBJ2-1
d_call: .
cdr3_nt: TGCGCCAGCAGCCAAGAGAGTGCTCGAGCCCGAGGGGTTGCAAATGAGCAGTTCTTC
cdr3_aa: CASSQESARARGVANEQFF

v_call: TRBV7-3
clone_size: .
j_call: TRBJ1-2
d_call: .
cdr3_nt: TGTGCCAGCAGCTTAAAGGGCAGGGATCTACTTAACTATGGCTACACCTTC
cdr3_aa: CASSLKGRDLLNYGYTF

v_call: TRBV5-1
clone_size: many
j_call: TRBJ1-1
d_call: TRBD1
cdr3_nt: TGCGCCAGCAGCTTGAGCGCAGGGGGGAACACTGAAGCTTTCTTT
cdr3_aa: CASSLSAGGNTEAFF

v_call: TRBV7-2
clone_size: .
j_call: TRBJ2-1
d_call: TRBD2
cdr3_nt: TGTGCCAGCAGCCTACAAACACGGGGGGTTGAGCAGTTCTTC
cdr3_aa: CASSLQTRGVEQFF

v_call: TRBV20-1
clone_size: .
j_call: TRBJ2-1
d_call: .
cdr3_nt: TGCAGTGCTAGATCTAACAGGGAGGGCAATGAGCAGTTCTTC
cdr3_aa: CSARSNREGNEQFF

v_call: TRBV7-3
clone_size: .
j_call: TRBJ2-3
d_call: .
cdr3_nt: TGTGCCAGCAGCTTATCACCACCGACAGATACGCAGTATTTT
cdr3_aa: CASSLSPPTDTQYF

v_call: TRBV27
clone_size: .
j_call: TRBJ2-4
d_call: .
cdr3_nt: TGTGCCAGCAGTTTAAATGCGGGGTCCTTAGCCAAAAACATTCAGTACTTC
cdr3_aa: CASSLNAGSLAKNIQYF

v_call: TRBV12-3/TRBV12-4
clone_size: many
j_call: TRBJ1-6
d_call: TRBD1
cdr3_nt: TGTGCCACCAGGACAGGGGAAAATTCACCCCTCCACTTT
cdr3_aa: CATRTGENSPLHF